This T cell receptor beta chain emerged from a study of Tregs in tolerant kidney transplant recipients. Looking at the study overall: The nonmyeloablative bone marrow transplants came from related graft donors, with transient mixed chimerism.

With 5 bases removed from V and 2 bases from J, the gap between germline ends came to 13 bases. Germline V gene lookup returns CDR1 SNHLY and CDR2 FYNNEI. The CDR3 extends over 15 amino acids. Comment on this clone: Antigen unknown. The read comes to an end 3 residues before the CDR3 does, leaving the germline J gene to fill in the end.

The assay was immunoSEQ multiplex PCR, and TCRdb's table has in-frame clones only and misses some. The sample table includes roughly 48,000 clones. General study results and limits: No direct test of biological reproducibility was done here. Validation in larger populations is needed because few patients were studied.

Material: CD4+ T cells from blood, obtained before the transplant. This receptor was identified in a human donor who received a combined kidney and bone marrow transplant. This rearrangement joins TRBV2 to TRBJ2-1; D call uncertain. The CDR3 loop is CASSPETAAYNEQFF. The DNA read from the CDR3 is TGTGCCAGCAGTCCTGAGACGGCGGCCTACAATGAG.